This TCR beta chain is drawn from a study of cytomegalovirus exposure and HLA in healthy donors (TCRdb year 2017). Study-level background: In an earlier analysis of around 540 of the donors, 250 to 350 Gb of sequence data and 100 million or so unique TCR beta sequences from 150 million to 200 million T cells were reported. Using immunosequencing, the study profiled T cell repertoires from 550 to 750 subjects and related those repertoires to cytomegalovirus serostatus. Genome-wide SNP genotypes for about 60% of the 666 donors were used in a later genetic analysis, which treated that subset as a discovery cohort. In an earlier analysis of 587 of the donors, high-throughput TCR beta sequencing was used to judge whether each TCR beta V gene segment behaved as functional or pseudogenic. HLA typing included class I and class II loci at four-digit resolution. A later analysis re-examined previously published TCR beta repertoires from 500 to 700 donors and added high-resolution HLA genotyping to investigate patterns of TCR occurrence. Every discovery cohort repertoire had been produced on one sequencing platform. To predict cytomegalovirus infection status, the study combined high-throughput TCR immunosequencing, statistical association of individual TCRs with disease status, and machine learning. The study was designed to test whether signatures of past pathogen exposure could be identified by cataloging public T cell receptors. Rather than using new phenotypic data, the later analysis identified candidate immune exposures from TCR beta sequences and from how often those sequences occurred across donors. Among about 410 genotyped donors of the cohort, an average of approximately 240,000 unique TCR beta nucleotide sequences was sequenced per donor, of which 15% to 20% were non-productive. Typing coverage varied by locus: roughly 629-640 donors for A, B, C, DRB1 and DQB1; approximately 500 for DQA1; some 610 for DPA1; roughly 450 for DPB1. Four to six DR-DQ haplotypes were handled as single units for association and clustering, since linkage in the cohort was strong. Among the approximately 420 genotyped donors, about 83% belonged to the genetic ancestry cluster associated with self-reported Caucasian donors. An early release that covered about 600 HLA-typed donors contained around 300 gigabases of sequencing data and roughly 84 million unique TCR sequences. Alongside the repertoire data, information on donor age, sex, ethnicity and CMV serostatus was compiled. In addition to the first cohort of 500 to 850 subjects, a separate validation cohort of some 120 different subjects was used. Results and caveats for the whole study, not just this receptor: Roughly uniform sequencing depth across donors was assumed in presence/absence analyses, although this assumption may not hold. In the study, about 150 TCR beta chains were listed as associated with cytomegalovirus. In a later analysis, several top co-occurrence clusters were reported to appear linked to parvovirus B19, influenza, CMV and Epstein-Barr virus. Only TCR beta chains were sequenced in this cohort, and the absence of alpha or paired-chain data limited detectable features. A further reported finding was that TCR beta sequences accurately predicted the HLA-A and HLA-B alleles for most subjects in the first cohort. Because HLA typing was missing for some donors at each locus, association tests included only the typed subset. The 87-base-pair reads could not distinguish some IMGT-functional V segments, including TRBV6-2 and TRBV6-3, so those segments were excluded. The earlier analysis of approximately 540 of the donors excluded over 15 rarely observed V segments, including chromosome 9 orphons, because counts were too low. In a later analysis, most CMV-associated TCR beta chains were found to appear HLA-restricted, with HLA associations seemingly driven largely by CMV exposure. For the cohort, immune exposure information was limited to CMV serostatus. In a later genetic analysis, fewer N-insertions in productive TCRs were reported among donors in an Asian-associated ancestry cluster than the approximately 630-donor mean. Compared with equally common non-associated chains, HLA-associated TCR beta chains in a later analysis were more clonally expanded and had lower generation probabilities. Cytomegalovirus status was reported to be diagnosed by the classifier with high specificity and sensitivity in both the original and validation cohorts. A later analysis found that TCR association rates varied across HLA loci, with DRB1 alleles showing the most associated TCRs and HLA-C alleles the fewest. In an earlier analysis of fewer than 700 of the donors, most TCR beta V segments appeared in productive rearrangements about 87% or about 30% of the time, broadly matching IMGT annotations. Assigning TCR associations to individual alleles was difficult when HLA alleles, especially DR and DQ, strongly co-occurred. Specific HLA alleles were associated with 16,951 TCR beta sequences at a false discovery rate of 0.05 in a later analysis. Correlated functional status among segregating V segments might be attributable to linkage disequilibrium, but an unknown experimental factor could not be ruled out. A cluster of highly shared sequence variants was judged likely to be a technical artifact of the sequencing pipeline. While some public TCRs were present in many individuals, most TCR sequences turned up only very rarely across donors. A later genetic analysis associated a missense DCLRE1C variant with V-gene and J-gene trimming of TCR beta chains, and an independent cohort replicated the association. In vitro tests confirmed that a few of the cytomegalovirus-associated TCR beta chains recognize cytomegalovirus antigens. The authors suggested that the approach could potentially be generalized to other disease states and immunological phenotypes.

To prepare the library, the immunoSEQ multiplex PCR assay was applied. For the multiplex PCR, a mixture combining 60 forward primers for TCR Vbeta segments and 13 reverse primers for TCR Jbeta segments was used. The CDR3 region of rearranged TCR beta genes was amplified from genomic DNA with a multiplex PCR assay. On the Illumina HiSeq System, the amplified TCR beta libraries were sequenced as 87-base-pair reads. On the authors' methods: In a later analysis, some 80 million unique TCR beta chains were counted across the roughly 670 repertoires, and around 10 million of these chains were shared by at least two donors. Raw reads were error-corrected and collapsed into unique sequences with a nearest-neighbor algorithm that merged closely related sequences to remove PCR and sequencing errors. To assign V, D and J gene segments, CDR3 sequences were aligned to IMGT reference sequences. Each retained sequence needed at least a six-nucleotide match to both a V gene segment and a J gene segment. A rearrangement counted as productive if the CDR3 had no stop codons and remained in frame with V and J, and every other rearrangement counted as non-productive. Following IMGT convention, CDR3 was defined as the stretch from the second conserved V-encoded cysteine to the conserved J-encoded phenylalanine. The earlier analysis of about 610 of the donors excluded any sequence lacking an unambiguous match to a single V gene segment. In an earlier analysis of approximately 500 of the donors, a V segment was called functional when productive rearrangements were above 56.7%, and segregating when the standard deviation between donors exceeded 5%. A statistical classification framework was built to diagnose cytomegalovirus status from the catalog of TCR beta chain sequences. A later analysis assigned V and J genes by comparing TCR nucleotide sequences with IMGT/GENE-DB human TR gene sequences. Using the TCRdist pipeline, a later analysis assigned CDR3 sequences along with most-parsimonious VDJ recombination scenarios. In a later analysis, each TCR beta chain was defined by its CDR3 amino acid sequence together with its V-gene family, and reads lacking a unique V-gene family were excluded. As a way to deal with suspected cross-contamination and a sequencing artifact, a later analysis dropped 592 nucleotide sequences that were highly shared and had low generation probability. In a later analysis, a clonal expansion index for each public chain was calculated from normalized within-repertoire ranks of inferred template counts. In a later analysis, generation probabilities were computed using a VDJ recombination model fitted to out-of-frame rearrangements, and the results were checked against IGoR. A later analysis scored TCR-TCR, TCR-HLA and TCR-CMV co-occurrence with hypergeometric tests, applying a repertoire-size bias correction to TCR pairs. False discovery rates were estimated in a later analysis by permuting HLA or CMV assignments 20 times. In a later analysis, co-occurring TCRs were grouped using DBSCAN, with TCRdist sequence similarity added in when clustering inside HLA-allele-positive subsets. Repertoires with fewer than 30,000 or more than 120,000 public chains, plus five repertoires with anomalous nucleotide sharing, were excluded from co-occurrence clustering. Sourced from immuneACCESS, this table was stored by TCRdb with only in-frame sequences that have V and J called. A share of the clones is absent; for the studies checked, an unresolved V gene accounts for under half, and the remainder has no known explanation. V, J and clone size are taken as reported in that table, and D and trimming were inferred from the DNA itself. This sample gives roughly 100,000 clones in total; 9.5% to 13% of them show up just once. About 5.7% of the sample goes to the ten largest clones.

Its CDR3 holds 14 amino acids, cysteine through phenylalanine. Only CDR3 DNA remains: 42 bases, in frame from the first base. In the germline V gene, CDR1 corresponds to MDHEN and CDR2 to SYDVKM. Trimming takes 8 bases from V and 0 bases from J, and the germline ends sit 10 bases apart. The cohort was made up of several hundred healthy bone marrow donors. At the time of sampling, all cohort members were nominally healthy, though unrecorded immune exposures were likely present. The donor tested CMV seropositive and was one of the 289 seropositive cohort members. A peripheral blood sample was provided by each donor, and peripheral blood mononuclear cells were used for TCR beta sequencing. The Qiagen DNeasy Blood Extraction Kit was used to extract genomic DNA from the blood cell samples. This clone was detected a few times. Its antigen target is currently unknown. Per-nucleotide qualities are absent, and no much larger clonotype sits a single base away.

Rearrangement joined TRBV28 to TRBJ1-4; no confident D gene assignment can be made. Sequenced: PBMCs. This receptor was taken from a middle-aged man in good health and CMV-seropositive. The CDR3 region has the sequence CASGNRATNEKLFF. The DNA sequence follows: TGTGCCAGCGGAAACAGAGCAACTAATGAAAAACTGTTTTTT.